Here is one TCR beta chain with its context. Antigen unknown. Mismatch with germline at one junction end may stem from a read error. The data stem from a study of Graves' ophthalmopathy and Graves' hyperthyroidism. Whole-study results and caveats: Most thyroid clonotypes with frequency above 0.001 were detected in blood too.

This CDR3 is built from 19 residues. Germline values: CDR1 ENHRY, CDR2 SYGVKD. The TCR beta CDR3 regions underwent amplification from RNA transcripts. Amplification began with first-round RT-PCR using HTBI primers, then second-round multiplex PCR was performed. TCRdb re-analysed the multiplex PCR reads in MiXCR, keeping a single row per CDR3 protein. This repertoire shows around 1,000,000 distinct CDR3 sequences, about 36% found once; its top ten account for around 10%. The V and J genes are TRBV10-3 and TRBJ2-7; TRBD2 matches at 13 bases. This clonotype was sampled from an adult man with Graves' hyperthyroidism. The material sequenced was peripheral blood or thyroid tissue (not recorded which). Here the CDR3 DNA reads TGTGCCAGCAGTAATGGACTAGCGGGAGAGGGTCAGGGACCCTACGAGCAGTACTTC. Protein sequence: CASSNGLAGEGQGPYEQYF.